This TCR beta chain was obtained from a study of shared clonotypes between healthy human individuals. Naive CD8 isolation took CD45RO-negative cells positively selected for CCR7 and excluded terminally differentiated effector memory CD45RA+ cells. The ends were cut back, 4 bases at V and 0 bases at J, with 12 bases in the middle. The germline gives CDR1 SGHNT, CDR2 YYREEE (reference sequence). This CDR3 comprises 15 residues. Assay: immunoSEQ multiplex PCR; the TCRdb copy retains only in-frame clones and omits some. The sample lists about 2 million clones; about 95% were seen once. The genes are TRBV5-4 and TRBJ2-3; D may correspond to TRBD1 or TRBD2 (5 bases each). Sequenced material: naive CD8+ T cells sorted from blood. The receptor's source is a man aged 18 to 29 in good health. The CDR3 nucleotides are TGTGCCAGCAGCGGGCCGGGACGGAGCACAGATACGCAGTATTTT. Its translation is CASSGPGRSTDTQYF.